This entry concerns a single TCR beta chain. Its specificity is unknown. This CDR3 has 15 amino acids. Germline-derived CDR1 and CDR2 are SGHDT and YYEEEE. V was cut by 4 bases and J by 3 bases, with 17 bases left in between. Treatment of the sample: approximately nine-day PBMC culture with coronavirus spike peptide pools or control peptides (ViraFEST assay). The record originates from a study of vaccination and CD4 T cells after COVID-19. Looking at the study overall: Overlapping SARS-CoV-2, HCoV-NL63, HCoV-OC43 and HCoV-229E spike peptides were used to stimulate cells.

With the Oncomine TCR Beta short-read assay, DNA from cultured CD4+ T cells was sequenced. The source of extracted genomic DNA was cultured CD4+ T cells. A single record per CDR3 protein comes from TCRdb applying MiXCR to the PCR reads. Here the sample spans 8,800 or so distinct CDR3 sequences, 60% being singletons. This clonotype originated in a human donor with COVID-19. The sample here was cultured CD4+ T cells from blood, taken after SARS-CoV-2 vaccination. The rearrangement joins TRBV5-6 to TRBJ2-7, with no clear D. In DNA, the CDR3 is TGTGCCAGCAGCCCTTCTACAGCGTACCTCTACGAGCAGTACTTC. This gives the protein CASSPSTAYLYEQYF. The full variable domain, rest sourced from reference TRBV5-6 and TRBJ2-7, is DAGVTQSPTHLIKTRGQQVTLRCSPKSGHDTVSWYQQALGQGPQFIFQYYEEEERQRGNFPDRFSGHQFPNYSSELNVNALLLGDSALYLCASSPSTAYLYEQYFGPGTRLTVT.